The 9 T cell receptor beta chains below all came from one sample that was sequenced in a study of blood T cells in healthy people across ages. Primed by a sample-barcoded 5' primer and a J-beta primer mix, a second PCR proceeded for about 6 to 12 cycles. TCRdb passed the 5' RACE reads through MiXCR, listing each CDR3 protein once. The data hold 800,000 to 1,300,000 distinct CDR3 sequences, with under 30% observed a single time. These records were also assigned to another study, of T cells of mothers and their children.

Sequenced material: blood. The receptors were gathered from a girl aged 2-10 years in good health.

The chain employs TRBV6-5 and TRBJ1-2; no definite D call. The CDR3 consists of 15 residues. The germline CDR1 and CDR2 sequences are MNHEY and SVGAGI. Trimming removed 0 bases from V and 2 bases from J, with 10 bases in between. The CDR3 nucleotides read TGTGCCAGCAGTTACTCGGAGGGAGGGAACTATGGCTACACCTTC. Translated: CASSYSEGGNYGYTF.

Of note for this clonotype: One end of the junction is discordant with germline, which a read error may explain. The rearrangement joins TRBV14 to TRBJ2-1, with TRBD2 matching 9 bases. The CDR3 has 17 amino acids. Germline values: CDR1 SGHDN, CDR2 FVKESK. The CDR3 region is CASSQTLLAGTYNEQSF. CDR3 sequence (DNA): TGTGCCAGCAGTCAAACCCTTCTAGCGGGGACCTACAATGAGCAGTCCTTC.

The table lists this clonotype with a few counts. This sequence joins TRBV12-3 or TRBV12-4 and TRBJ2-5; no reliable D call. Trimming stripped 1 base from V and 1 base from J, with 10 bases between. The CDR3 is made up of 15 amino acids. In nucleotides, the CDR3 is TGTGCCAGCAGTTTAGGCATCAAGACCCAAGAGACCCAGTACTTC. Translated, it gives CASSLGIKTQETQYF.

In its sample, this clonotype was seen a few times. This sequence joins TRBV20-1 and TRBJ2-5; 9 bases line up with TRBD1. TRBJ2-7 matches the DNA end more closely, so the J call is doubtful. CDR1 DFQATT and CDR2 SNEGSKA come from the germline V gene (reference sequence). The CDR3 contains 12 residues. The CDR3 nucleotides read TGCAGTGCCACACAGGGGGCCCACGAGCAGTACTTC. This encodes CSATQGAHEQYF.

The rearrangement joins TRBV29-1 to TRBJ1-1; D gene unclear. Trimming removed 2 bases from V and 2 bases from J, with 6 bases in between. The CDR3 runs 12 residues. Per germline, CDR1 SQVTM and CDR2 ANQGSEA. The CDR3 bases are TGCAGCGTTGAATCGGCTAACACTGAAGCTTTCTTT. Translating gives CSVESANTEAFF.

This clonotype was counted only a few times. The gene calls are TRBV28 and TRBJ2-1; tentatively, D is TRBD1 (6 bases). The CDR3 totals 16 residues. Germline CDR1 and CDR2: MDHEN and SYDVKM. V dropped 6 bases and J dropped 0 bases, with 15 bases sitting between them. The CDR3 nucleotides read TGTGCCAGCAGCCTTGGACAGTCGAGCTCCTACAATGAGCAGTTCTTC. It translates to CASSLGQSSSYNEQFF.

This clonotype was seen only a few times. The chain uses TRBV12-3 or TRBV12-4 and TRBJ2-5, with 7 bases that match TRBD1. The J call is uncertain, as TRBJ2-1 better fits the DNA end. CDR3 length: 14 residues. This chain's CDR3 is CASSYGTDHNEQFF. The CDR3 region has the DNA TGTGCCAGCAGTTACGGGACAGATCACAATGAGCAGTTCTTC.

This clonotype appeared a few times. The CDR3 loop is CASSQGGWDRVGTEAFF. For the CDR3, the DNA is TGCGCCAGCAGCCAAGGGGGTTGGGACAGGGTCGGCACTGAAGCTTTCTTT. This chain uses TRBV4-1 with TRBJ1-1, with 9 bases that match TRBD1. CDR3 length equals 17 residues. Germline V gives CDR1 MGHRA, CDR2 YSYEKL. V lost 1 base, J lost 4 bases, and 10 bases stayed unmatched.

A few counts support this clonotype. The V gene is TRBV7-2, the J gene TRBJ1-1, with D hard to call. The CDR3 totals 15 residues. Germline V gives CDR1 SGHTA, CDR2 FQGNSA. With 5 bases removed from V and 0 bases from J, the gap between germline ends came to 13 bases. CDR3 residues: CASSREVGVNTEAFF. The CDR3 DNA reads TGTGCCAGCAGCCGCGAGGTAGGTGTGAACACTGAAGCTTTCTTT.